This TCR beta chain is drawn from a study of beta chain features in type 1 diabetes. Every bit of the isolated RNA underwent reverse transcription, so sequencing read expressed TCRB transcripts. The protocol was immunoSEQ multiplex PCR, while the TCRdb copy is restricted to in-frame clones and leaves out a portion. The table lists 300,000 to 350,000 clones, around 20% of them singletons, with approximately 0.043% in the top ten. The CDR3 consists of 15 residues. V shed 5 bases, J shed 6 bases, and the junction held 8 bases outside the gene matches. Germline V gives CDR1 SGHRS, CDR2 YFSETQ. The TCR originated in a woman in her late teens or twenties in good health. The V call is TRBV5-1, the J call TRBJ2-1; 10 bases are a match to TRBD2. The material sequenced was naive CD4+ T cells from blood. This chain's CDR3 is CASSEVAGGSNEQFF. The CDR3 nucleotides read TGCGCCAGCAGTGAGGTAGCGGGGGGTTCCAATGAGCAGTTCTTC. Drawing the rest from reference TRBV5-1 and TRBJ2-1, the complete variable domain is KAGVTQTPRYLIKTRGQQVTLSCSPISGHRSVSWYQQTPGQGLQFLFEYFSETQRNKGNFPGRFSGRQFSNSRSEMNVSTLELGDSALYLCASSEVAGGSNEQFFGPGTRLTVL.